The T cell receptor (beta chain) under discussion was sequenced for a study of pediatric ulcerative colitis. Study-wide results and caveats: Rectal repertoires separated controls, mild-moderate and acute severe colitis. Total lymphocyte DNA, not sorted subsets, was the template. Blood samples from two patients yielded substantially fewer templates and were excluded from blood-rectal overlap analysis.

For this clone: What it recognizes is unknown.

The assay was run at survey level. Profiling relied on immunoSEQ multiplex PCR, and the TCRdb table lists in-frame clones only, not all of them. The data contain more than 45,000 clones, 85% to 90% of them singletons. Germline trimming cut 6 bases from V and 6 bases from J; bases unmatched to any gene: 7. Germline V gene sequence: CDR1 MDHEN, CDR2 SYDVKM. The CDR3 contains 14 residues. The chain links TRBV28 to TRBJ2-1; TRBD2 aligns across 8 bases. Specimen: blood. The sequence was collected from a boy between 10 and 17 years old who was a control in a study of pediatric ulcerative colitis. The DNA for the CDR3 is TGTGCCAGCAGCCCGGGGCTAGCGGGCAATGAGCAGTTCTTC. This sequence encodes CASSPGLAGNEQFF.